The sequence of this TCR beta chain was determined in a study of cytomegalovirus exposure and HLA in healthy donors. Study conclusions and caveats: The CMV antigen specificity of a few CMV-associated chains was confirmed through in vitro analysis. The classifier reportedly diagnosed cytomegalovirus status with high specificity and sensitivity.

Only in-frame clones appear in the TCRdb table, and some are missing; sequencing was by immunoSEQ multiplex PCR. The table records under 150,000 clones, around 87% of them present only once. For this clone: Its antigen is as yet unknown.

V was pared by 3 bases and J by 3 bases, with 11 bases between. This CDR3 region has 14 residues. Germline V gene sequence: CDR1 PRHDT, CDR2 FYEKMQ (reference sequence). Material: PBMCs. The rearrangement joins TRBV13 to TRBJ2-5; D might be TRBD1 (6 bases). This clonotype was sampled from a woman younger than 35 in good health and CMV-seropositive. The CDR3 loop is CASSLGPGEETQYF. The CDR3 nucleotides are TGTGCCAGCAGCTTGGGCCCAGGGGAAGAGACCCAGTACTTC.